Presented here are 10 T cell receptor beta chains from one specimen sequenced in a study of cytomegalovirus exposure and HLA in healthy donors. PCR amplification relied on 60 Vbeta primers (plus 13 Jbeta primers). Method: immunoSEQ multiplex PCR; TCRdb's copy keeps in-frame clones and lacks some. In the table there are 100,000 to 150,000 clones, 70% to 90% of which are singletons. Source material: PBMCs. Source of these receptors: a woman between 40 and 55 years old in good health and CMV-seropositive.

The gene calls are TRBV11-3 and TRBJ2-7, with 9 bases lining up with TRBD2. Losses at the gene ends were 0 bases for V and 2 bases for J; bases not matched to a gene: 5. This CDR3 contains 16 residues. Germline CDR1 and CDR2: SGHNT and YENEEA. CDR3 amino acids: CASSLDGTSTTYEQYF. The CDR3 region has the DNA TGTGCCAGCAGCTTAGATGGGACTAGCACAACCTACGAGCAGTACTTC.

V gene TRBV6-5 combines with J gene TRBJ2-7; a weak D match, TRBD1 (5 bases). Germline V gives CDR1 MNHEY, CDR2 SVGAGI. V was trimmed by 2 bases and J by 5 bases, leaving 16 bases between them. This CDR3 has 15 amino acids. DNA for the CDR3: TGTGCCAGCAGTTACGGGGCAGGGATTGCCCACGAGCAGTACTTC. This sequence encodes CASSYGAGIAHEQYF.

The chain links TRBV7-6 to TRBJ2-3; TRBD2 matches 10 bases. The CDR3 is 15 residues long. After removal of 6 bases from V and 2 bases from J, the junction contained 5 bases not matched to a gene. The V gene's germline CDR1 is SGHVS and CDR2 FNYEAQ. CDR3 nucleotides: TGTGCCAGCAGTTTTAGCGGGGGGTACACAGATACGCAGTATTTT. This codes for CASSFSGGYTDTQYF.

V and J are TRBV28 and TRBJ1-2, with 9 bases fitting TRBD1. The CDR3 contains 12 residues. Germline-derived CDR1 and CDR2 are MDHEN and SYDVKM. V was clipped by 11 bases and J by 10 bases; unmatched bases: 11. The CDR3 nucleotides read TGTGCCTTCTCCTCCGGGACAGGGATCTACACCTTC. Amino acid sequence: CAFSSGTGIYTF.

J is TRBJ2-7 and V is TRBV4-2; 8 bases are a match to TRBD1. The CDR3 totals 15 residues. Trimming at V came to 6 bases and at J to 0 bases, leaving 7 bases not matched to a gene. The germline CDR1 and CDR2 sequences are LGHNA and YNFKEQ. For the CDR3, the DNA is TGTGCCAGCAGTCTCGAGACAGGGGTCTCCTACGAGCAGTACTTC. This codes for CASSLETGVSYEQYF.

The chain is built from TRBV6-5 and TRBJ1-5, with a tentative D call TRBD1 (5 bases). The CDR3 totals 15 residues. V lost 7 bases and J lost 1, with 14 bases in between. Germline CDR1 reads MNHEY; CDR2 reads SVGAGI. The CDR3 here is CASTTGGSSNQPQHF. The CDR3 coding sequence is TGTGCCAGCACCACGGGGGGATCAAGCAATCAGCCCCAGCATTTT.

This clone was picked up a small number of times. The rearrangement joins TRBV6-5 to TRBJ2-7, with 10 bases lining up with TRBD1. The V gene end was trimmed by 4 bases and the J gene end by 2 bases; junction bases not matched to a gene: 2. This CDR3 has 14 residues. In germline, CDR1 is MNHEY, CDR2 SVGAGI. The CDR3 region is CASSSGQGAYEQYF. The CDR3 coding sequence is TGTGCCAGCAGTTCAGGACAGGGGGCCTACGAGCAGTACTTC.

The chain links TRBV7-3 to TRBJ1-1; 7 bases fit TRBD1. V was pared by 5 bases and J by 0 bases, with 6 bases of the junction left unmatched. The CDR3 contains 15 residues. Germline CDR1 reads SGHTA; CDR2 reads FQGTGA. The CDR3 loop is CASSPQQGMNTEAFF. In DNA form, the CDR3 reads TGTGCCAGCAGCCCGCAACAGGGGATGAACACTGAAGCTTTCTTT. Using reference TRBV7-3 and TRBJ1-1 for the parts outside the CDR3, the full variable domain is GAGVSQTPSNKVTEKGKYVELRCDPISGHTALYWYRQSLGQGPEFLIYFQGTGAADDSGLPNDRFFAVRPEGSVSTLKIQRTERGDSAVYLCASSPQQGMNTEAFFGQGTRLTVV.

V usage is TRBV11-2 and J usage is TRBJ2-7; TRBD1 aligns across 7 bases. This CDR3 comprises 19 residues. CDR1 SGHAT and CDR2 FQNNGV come from the germline V gene. After removal of 2 bases from V and 6 bases from J, the junction contained 22 bases not matched to a gene. The CDR3 loop reads CASSLSTPSPGTELFEQYF. The CDR3 DNA follows: TGTGCCAGCAGCTTAAGTACCCCGTCCCCGGGGACAGAACTCTTCGAGCAGTACTTC.

The V gene is TRBV15, the J gene TRBJ1-2; D ambiguous. The CDR3 covers 14 residues. Per germline, CDR1 LNHNV and CDR2 YYDKDF (reference sequence). The ends were cut back, 0 bases at V and 3 bases at J, with 8 bases in the middle. CDR3 sequence (DNA): TGTGCCACCAGCAGAGAAGGGAGCTACTATGGCTACACCTTC. Encoded protein: CATSREGSYYGYTF.